This entry is about one TCR beta chain. Antigen specificity is unknown. Naive CD8 cells comprised CD45RO-negative, CCR7-positively selected cells, excluding terminally differentiated effector memory CD45RA+ cells. Sequencing used immunoSEQ multiplex PCR; TCRdb keeps in-frame clones, though not all of them. The data show approximately 600,000 clones, around 95% seen once. This sample is part of a study of shared clonotypes between healthy human individuals. Study in general: With ages of 18 to 49, the donors were two women and three men. A donor's plate count was three for CD4 naive and three for CD4 memory; CD8 naive had two and CD8 memory one. Study-level findings and limits: Expectations were that clonotype sharing among donors would be affected by sequencing depth. With four donors compared, about 5% of naive CD4 clonotypes were shared.

This receptor was identified in a woman aged 25-40 years in good health. Material: naive CD8+ T cells sorted from blood.

CDR3 region: CASSEARRGGYEQYF. The CDR3 DNA reads as TGTGCCAGCAGTGAGGCCCGGAGGGGGGGCTACGAGCAGTACTTC. The chain recombines TRBV2 with TRBJ2-7; TRBD2 might be the D (7 bases). Trimming took 3 bases from V and 3 from J, leaving 15 bases between them. Germline V gene data show CDR1 as SNHLY and CDR2 as FYNNEI. The CDR3 is 15 amino acids.